The 18 T cell receptor beta chains presented below share a single source sample, sequenced in a study of identical twins. TCRdb ran MiXCR on the 5' RACE reads and lists one entry per CDR3 protein. The sample lists about 1.7 million distinct CDR3 sequences, 25% to 35% occurring once. The specimen was cord blood. These receptors originate from a newborn girl in good health.

The chain recombines TRBV3-1 with TRBJ1-2, with D possibly TRBD1 on 6 matching bases. CDR3 length: 14 amino acids. V lost 6 bases and J lost 1, with 12 bases in between. Per the germline V gene, CDR1 is LGHDT and CDR2 is YNNKEL (reference sequence). The DNA of the CDR3 is TGTGCCAGCAGTCTCTGGACAGTTAACTATGGCTACACCTTC. It translates to CASSLWTVNYGYTF. Looking up the rest from reference TRBV3-1 and TRBJ1-2 gives the full variable domain: DTAVSQTPKYLVTQMGNDKSIKCEQNLGHDTMYWYKQDSKKFLKIMFSYNNKELIINETVPNRFSPKSPDKAHLNLHINSLELGDSAVYFCASSLWTVNYGYTFGSGTRLTVV.

This clonotype was detected ten times or more. V is TRBV4-2 and J is TRBJ2-5, with a tentative D call TRBD1 (5 bases). Deletions cut 3 bases from V and 2 bases from J, with 10 bases between. This CDR3 comprises 14 residues. Germline V gives CDR1 LGHNA, CDR2 YNFKEQ. CDR3 loop: CASSQTAGQETQYF. In nucleotides, the CDR3 is TGTGCCAGCAGCCAGACAGCTGGACAAGAGACCCAGTACTTC.

In regard to this clonotype: A much more abundant neighbour one base away suggests this may be a read error. This chain links TRBV28 with TRBJ1-6; D is uncertain. Between the trimmed V and J ends, which lost 6 bases and 6 bases, there was a span of 3 bases. This CDR3 spans 11 amino acids. The germline gives CDR1 MDHEN, CDR2 SYDVKM. CDR3 region: CASRFNSPLHF. The CDR3 DNA reads TGTGCCAGCAGATTTAATTCACCCCTCCACTTT. Together with reference TRBV28 and TRBJ1-6, the CDR3 gives the full variable domain: DVKVTQSSRYLVKRTGEKVFLECVQDMDHENMFWYRQDPGLGLRLIYFSYDVKMKEKGDIPEGYSVSREKKERFSLILESASTNQTSMYLCASRFNSPLHFGNGTRLTVT.

The chain has TRBV27 and TRBJ2-1, with 10 positions matching TRBD1. CDR1 and CDR2 from the germline V gene are MNHEY and SMNVEV (reference sequence). The trim removed 7 bases at V and 7 bases at J, leaving 4 bases unmatched. This CDR3 region has 13 residues. Here the CDR3 DNA reads TGTGCCAGCACCCGACAGGGGGCGAATGAGCAGTTCTTC. This codes for CASTRQGANEQFF.

The chain employs TRBV29-1 and TRBJ2-5; the D is unclear. Germline assignment: CDR1 SQVTM and CDR2 ANQGSEA. V lost 4 bases and J lost 11, with 23 bases in between. This CDR3 spans 14 amino acids. The CDR3 sequence is CSVATRNPNNEQYF. CDR3 sequence (DNA): TGCAGCGTTGCCACACGGAACCCGAACAATGAGCAGTACTTC.

This clonotype occurred a few times. V and J are TRBV12-3 or TRBV12-4 and TRBJ1-5, with TRBD1 matching over 9 bases. This CDR3 comprises 15 residues. V lost 5 bases, J lost 6 bases, and 8 bases stayed unmatched. CDR3 DNA sequence: TGTGCCAGCAGTACATGGACAGGGGTGGGTCAGCCCCAGCATTTT. Protein: CASSTWTGVGQPQHF.

This clonotype came up a few times. DNA for the CDR3: TGTGCCAGCAGCTTAGATAAAGGAGCAGTTAGGACCGGGGAGCTGTTTTTT. Its translation is CASSLDKGAVRTGELFF. The chain recombines TRBV11-2 with TRBJ2-2, with D unresolved. Germline V gene lookup returns CDR1 SGHAT and CDR2 FQNNGV. CDR3 length: 17 residues. V was clipped by 0 bases and J by 5 bases, with 16 bases between them.

This clonotype was detected only a few times. The gene calls are TRBV9 and TRBJ2-1; TRBD2 matches 10 bases. V shed 5 bases and J 4 bases; nucleotides not matched to a gene: 9. In germline, CDR1 is SGDLS, CDR2 YYNGEE. CDR3 size: 16 residues. CDR3 region: CASSAPGLARYNEQFF. CDR3 DNA sequence: TGTGCCAGCAGTGCTCCGGGACTAGCGCGTTACAATGAGCAGTTCTTC.

Remarks on this clonotype: One end of the junction does not line up with germline, which may come from a read error. The rearrangement links TRBV5-1 to TRBJ1-2; D not certain. Germline V lookup: CDR1 SGHRS, CDR2 YFSETQ. This CDR3 region has 10 residues. CDR3 DNA: TGCGCCAGCAGCCACTATAGCTACACCTTC. Translated, it gives CASSHYSYTF.

This clonotype was detected ten times or more. This chain joins TRBV14 and TRBJ2-5, with no clear D. Germline V lookup: CDR1 SGHDN, CDR2 FVKESK. This CDR3 is 14 amino acids long. Trimming removed 3 bases from V and 2 bases from J, with 10 bases in between. DNA of the CDR3: TGTGCCAGCAGCCAGAACCCAGGACAAGAGACCCAGTACTTC. Its protein is CASSQNPGQETQYF. Variable domain in full (rest from reference TRBV14 and TRBJ2-5): EAGVTQFPSHSVIEKGQTVTLRCDPISGHDNLYWYRRVMGKEIKFLLHFVKESKQDESGMPNNRFLAERTGGTYSTLKVQPAELEDSGVYFCASSQNPGQETQYFGPGTRLLVL.

There are many counts of this clonotype. The chain employs TRBV24-1 and TRBJ2-7, with TRBD1 matching 9 bases. V lost 2 bases, J lost 3 bases, and 10 bases stayed unmatched. Per germline, CDR1 KGHDR and CDR2 SFDVKD. This CDR3 comprises 17 residues. The CDR3 nucleotides read TGTGCCACCAGTGATTGGGACCCCGGGACAGGGATCTACGAGCAGTACTTC. It yields the protein CATSDWDPGTGIYEQYF.

V and J are TRBV12-3 or TRBV12-4 and TRBJ2-5; 9 bases are shared with TRBD1. V was clipped by 5 bases and J by 5 bases; unmatched bases: 15. The CDR3 covers 17 residues. The CDR3 region is CASSGRQRTGAGETQYF. CDR3 DNA sequence: TGTGCCAGCAGTGGAAGACAGAGGACAGGGGCTGGGGAGACCCAGTACTTC.

In its sample, this clonotype was seen many times. The chain has TRBV10-3 and TRBJ2-1, with a weak D call TRBD2 (6 bases). Germline CDR1 and CDR2: ENHRY and SYGVKD. The CDR3 runs 17 residues. Trimming shortened V by 3 bases and J by 6 bases, and 21 bases separated the two germline ends. The CDR3 here is CAISDSRGRFTANEQFF. For the CDR3, the DNA is TGTGCCATCAGTGATTCGCGGGGCCGCTTTACTGCCAATGAGCAGTTCTTC.

This clonotype was found many times. The chain combines TRBV4-2 with TRBJ2-3, with TRBD2 identical over 7 bases. This CDR3 is 16 amino acids long. V dropped 0 bases and J dropped 2; count of bases not matched to a gene: 5. Germline V gives CDR1 LGHNA, CDR2 YNFKEQ. CDR3: CASSQDRLAATDTQYF. For the CDR3, the DNA is TGTGCCAGCAGCCAAGATAGGCTAGCGGCCACAGATACGCAGTATTTT.

CDR3 in amino acids: CASSLEGQGAVYPLHF. The CDR3 coding sequence is TGTGCCAGCAGCTTAGAGGGACAGGGCGCCGTTTATCCCCTCCACTTT. This chain links TRBV7-2 with TRBJ1-6, with 9 bases fitting TRBD1. Per germline, CDR1 SGHTA and CDR2 FQGNSA. Trimming removed 1 base from V and 13 bases from J; junction bases left unmatched: 11. The CDR3 length is 16 residues.

This chain links TRBV2 with TRBJ1-1; TRBD1 agrees at 8 bases. This CDR3 region has 13 residues. Germline assignment: CDR1 SNHLY and CDR2 FYNNEI. J lost 1 base, V lost 11 bases, and 6 bases had no gene match. The CDR3 loop is CAPQGEGNTEAFF. The CDR3 DNA is TGTGCCCCACAGGGGGAGGGGAACACTGAAGCTTTCTTT.

This chain connects TRBV29-1 to TRBJ2-2; D not resolved. Germline-derived CDR1 and CDR2 are SQVTM and ANQGSEA. This CDR3 comprises 16 residues. V lost 4 bases and J 0 bases, leaving 15 bases between the germline ends. The CDR3 DNA follows: TGCAGCGTTGTTCGCCCCGGCGTCGCGAACACCGGGGAGCTGTTTTTT. Translating it yields CSVVRPGVANTGELFF.

The CDR3 DNA reads as TGTGCCAGCAGTCACTTAGACCCGGAGACCCAGTACTTC. This gives the protein CASSHLDPETQYF. The chain couples TRBV6-2 or TRBV6-3 to TRBJ2-5; unclear D gene. Germline loops: CDR1 MNHEY, CDR2 SVGEGT. Trimming pared 5 bases from V and 5 bases from J, leaving 12 bases between. The CDR3 is 13 amino acids.